This T cell receptor beta chain was recorded in a study of cytomegalovirus exposure and HLA in healthy donors. Study as a whole: Genetic ancestry analysis placed about 80% of the 398 donors that were genotyped in the Caucasian-associated cluster.

This clone was seen a few times. The target antigen is unknown. PCR involved 60 Vbeta and 13 Jbeta primers. Only in-frame clones appear in the TCRdb table, and some are missing; sequencing was by immunoSEQ multiplex PCR. The sample records 54,000 or so clones, around 50% being singletons. Study results and caveats: The authors judged a highly shared variant cluster likely a sequencing artifact.

The ends were cut back, 4 bases at V and 11 bases at J, with 12 bases in the middle. Germline CDR1 reads LGHNA; CDR2 reads YNFKEQ. CDR3 length: 12 amino acids. The TCR originated in a human donor in good health. The rearrangement uses TRBV4-2 and TRBJ2-1; no reliable D call. Material for sequencing was PBMCs. CDR3 in DNA: TGTGCCAGCAGCCCTATGGGCGCAAAGCAGTTCTTC. The encoded protein is CASSPMGAKQFF.